This entry features one T cell receptor beta chain sequence. This clonotype occurred many times. Its target antigen remains unknown. Base-call qualities are not available, and no considerably larger clone is one nucleotide away. The sample's time point label is to be understood as: sample taken at primary tumor resection. TCR sequencing used whole RNA extracted from tumor and nontumor lung tissue, or from cryopreserved PBMC samples, without cell sorting. Donors were 70 or so patients with early-stage, untreated non-small cell lung cancer from the lung TRACERx cohort. Only patients for whom sufficient RNA was available from at least two tumor regions were selected for TCR sequencing. This sample was taken from a study of spatial heterogeneity in lung cancer (dated by TCRdb to the late 2010s). Study-level background: More beta-chain than alpha-chain transcripts were consistently detected, likely reflecting higher beta-chain transcript abundance. In the raw uncorrected reads, each unique combination of TCR and UMI appeared more than ten times on average. TCR alpha and beta repertoires were quantitatively compared across multiple tumor regions, matched nontumor lung and blood in non-small cell lung cancer. Nonsynonymous mutation counts, determined by whole-exome sequencing of tumor tissue, were related to TCR repertoire features. Both alpha and beta chains were TCR-sequenced in samples taken at surgery, namely 220 tumor regions, 64 matched nontumor lung samples and around 53 PBMC samples.

Results the study describes overall, beyond this receptor: Additional single-cell paired TCR alpha and beta sequencing was considered necessary to confirm, at a functional level, the hypothesis that regional TCRs recognize regional mutations. Ubiquitous expanded tumor TCRs were found in blood more often at tumor resection than at routine follow-up.

The library was prepared using 5' RACE. These reads were obtained on a NextSeq 500. To allow correction of PCR and sequencing errors, the TCR library protocol tagged every TCR cDNA molecule with a unique molecular identifier. Concerning the study's data processing: Decombinator tools were used for TCR identification, UMI-based error correction and CDR3 extraction. Expanded TCRs were defined as those above a frequency of 2 per 1,000, corresponding to the top 1% of the tumor frequency distribution. Rényi diversity was computed with the R vegan package after subsampling each repertoire 100 times to 5,000 TCRs. CDR3 similarity networks were built from amino acid triplet string-kernel similarity, connecting CDR3s with pairwise similarity above 0.82. Using fastp trimming at Q25 and MiXCR clonotype assembly, TCRdb reanalyzed the public sequencing data and kept in-frame beta chains. A single entry per CDR3 protein holds the most common genes and DNA from its merged rows. TCRdb, not the original authors, processed these V and J calls. This sample lists 23,000 or so distinct CDR3 sequences; less than 5.5% were detected once. Around 5.2% of the sample is taken by the ten largest.

V gives up 0 bases and J gives up 0 bases, and the segment between their germline ends measures 19 bases. The CDR3 sequence holds 20 residues, the cysteine and phenylalanine included. The read is trimmed to its CDR3 DNA, 60 bases read in frame from base 1. Based on the germline V gene, the CDR1 and CDR2 sequences are SGHDT and YYEEEE. The sequence was collected from a male donor with early-stage non-small cell lung cancer. The starting material was PBMCs, obtained at surgery. The sequence joins TRBV5-6 to TRBJ2-6; the D gene is perhaps TRBD2, from 6 matching bases. The DNA sequence is given as TGTGCCAGCAGCTTGGCCTTGGGGGGACTTGGCCTCTCTGGGGCCAACGTCCTGACTTTC. This encodes CASSLALGGLGLSGANVLTF.